This T cell receptor (beta chain) was captured in a study of T cells in tumors after PD-1 blockade. Study details: Daily vismodegib 150 mg continued in a subset of anti-PD-1-treated patients. Study-wide points: Some novel exhausted tumor clones appeared in pre-treatment blood, suggesting peripheral recruitment.

The time point: second of two post-therapy site-matched biopsies about two months apart. The V end was cut by 3 bases, the J end by 5 bases, with 13 bases between. Germline-derived CDR1 and CDR2 are KGHSH and LQKENI. The CDR3 length is 14 residues. This clone was seen a handful of times. Its target is not known. Assay: immunoSEQ multiplex PCR; the TCRdb copy retains only in-frame clones and omits some. The data contain 7,500 to 8,500 clones, approximately 60% of them singletons. This sequence originates from a human donor with basal cell carcinoma. Sequencing used tumor tissue, obtained after anti-PD-1 treatment. This rearrangement joins TRBV18 to TRBJ1-1; D ambiguous. CDR3 nucleotide sequence: TGTGCCAGCTCACCCCCTTCCGGGAGGACTGAAGCTTTCTTT. It encodes CASSPPSGRTEAFF.